The 14 T cell receptor beta chains listed next were all sequenced from one sample in a study of T cell repertoires in cytomegalovirus infection. TCRdb reprocessed the reads with MiXCR, giving one entry per CDR3 protein. This table holds around 120,000 distinct CDR3 sequences, roughly a quarter found once. These receptors' antigens are unknown. Specimen: PBMCs, sequenced either directly or after in vitro stimulation (not recorded which). Source of these receptors: a human donor in good health (CMV status not recorded). Some clones in this sample may be carry-over from other donors' samples.

J is TRBJ2-2 and V is TRBV7-9, with 8 bases that match TRBD2. The CDR3 is 16 residues long. CDR1 and CDR2 (germline): SEHNR, FQNEAQ (reference sequence). The ends lost 5 bases at V and 3 bases at J; junction bases unmatched: 8. DNA for the CDR3: TGTGCCAGCAGCAAATCCAGCGGGAGATACACCGGGGAGCTGTTTTTT. This encodes CASSKSSGRYTGELFF.

This clonotype is a singleton in its sample. The chain links TRBV7-4 to TRBJ2-2; the D call may be TRBD1 or TRBD2 (5 bases each). CDR1 and CDR2 from the germline V gene are SGHVT and SQSDAQ. There are 17 residues in the CDR3. V shed 3 bases and J shed 5 bases, with 19 bases lying between them. The chain's CDR3 is CASSLDGTTLITGELFF. For the CDR3, the DNA is TGTGCCAGCAGCTTGGACGGGACCACCTTGATAACCGGGGAGCTGTTTTTT.

This clonotype was counted many times. The chain has TRBV7-2 and TRBJ2-3; 8 bases line up with TRBD1. Germline V lookup: CDR1 SGHTA, CDR2 FQGNSA. The V segment lost 5 bases and the J segment 5 bases; nucleotides outside the gene matches: 9. This CDR3 contains 15 residues. DNA for the CDR3: TGTGCCAGCAGCGCGCCGACAGGGGAGAAAGATACGCAGTATTTT. It codes for CASSAPTGEKDTQYF.

This clonotype was recorded only once. Written as DNA, the CDR3 is TGCAGCGTGGGGACAGGGAATGAGCAGTACGTC. Its protein is CSVGTGNEQYV. The chain recombines TRBV29-1 with TRBJ2-7; TRBD1 agrees at 9 bases. The germline V gene has CDR1 SQVTM and CDR2 ANQGSEA. The CDR3 loop spans 11 amino acids. V was pared by 6 bases and J by 7 bases, with 4 bases of the junction left unmatched.

The chain uses TRBV12-3 or TRBV12-4 and TRBJ2-6, with 8 nucleotides matching TRBD1. The CDR3 totals 15 residues. V trimming: 5 bases; J trimming: 2 bases; junction bases outside the gene matches: 2. DNA for the CDR3: TGTGCCAGCAGTGGACAGGGTACTGGGGCCAACGTCCTGACTTTC. This gives the protein CASSGQGTGANVLTF.

This clonotype was detected many times. The chain carries TRBV7-2 and TRBJ2-1; D call uncertain. V was trimmed by 6 bases and J by 4 bases, leaving 16 bases between them. CDR3 size: 15 residues. In germline, CDR1 is SGHTA, CDR2 FQGNSA. CDR3 sequence reads: CASSPVGSRYNEQFF. The CDR3 nucleotides read TGTGCCAGCAGTCCAGTCGGGTCTAGATACAATGAGCAGTTCTTC.

The chain recombines TRBV5-6 with TRBJ1-1; 9 nucleotides match TRBD1. After removal of 2 bases from V and 6 bases from J, the junction contained 8 bases not matched to a gene. The germline V gene encodes CDR1 SGHDT and CDR2 YYEEEE. There are 15 residues in the CDR3. CDR3 coding DNA: TGTGCCAGCAGCTTCACCGGGACAGGGTACGCTGAAGCTTTCTTT. It translates to CASSFTGTGYAEAFF. The full variable domain, with the rest looked up from reference TRBV5-6 and TRBJ1-1, is DAGVTQSPTHLIKTRGQQVTLRCSPKSGHDTVSWYQQALGQGPQFIFQYYEEEERQRGNFPDRFSGHQFPNYSSELNVNALLLGDSALYLCASSFTGTGYAEAFFGQGTRLTVV.

A few counts support this clonotype. The chain combines TRBV3-1 with TRBJ1-2; D remains ambiguous. V lost 1 base to trimming and J lost 8 bases, with 11 bases between them. The CDR3 has 13 residues. The germline V gene has CDR1 LGHDT and CDR2 YNNKEL (reference sequence). CDR3 loop: CASSQARGRGYTF. The CDR3 DNA reads as TGTGCCAGCAGCCAAGCGCGGGGAAGAGGCTACACCTTC.

This clonotype was recorded once. This chain uses TRBV28 with TRBJ1-2; D is undetermined. V was pared by 4 bases and J by 3 bases, with 9 bases between. The CDR3 runs to 13 residues. The germline gives CDR1 MDHEN, CDR2 SYDVKM. DNA for the CDR3: TGTGCCAGCAGTTCGGGTGCTCACTATGGCTACACCTTC. Its translation: CASSSGAHYGYTF.

The table lists this clonotype with a few counts. The V gene is TRBV10-3, the J gene TRBJ1-2; 8 nucleotides match TRBD1. Looked up from germline, CDR1 is ENHRY and CDR2 is SYGVKD. The CDR3 length is 13 residues. The ends lost 10 bases at V and 3 bases at J; junction bases unmatched: 7. CDR3 protein: CATLGQDYYGYTF. Written as DNA, the CDR3 is TGTGCCACCCTGGGACAGGACTACTATGGCTACACCTTC.

There are many counts of this clonotype. The J gene is TRBJ2-2, the V gene TRBV7-2, with 8 bases identical to TRBD1. Germline CDR1 SGHTA, CDR2 FQGNSA. The CDR3 covers 16 residues. The V segment lost 3 bases and the J segment 4 bases; nucleotides outside the gene matches: 7. The CDR3 spells CASSFSGQGSTGELFF. In DNA, the CDR3 is TGTGCCAGCAGCTTTTCAGGACAGGGATCCACCGGGGAGCTGTTTTTT.

This clonotype has more than one count but fewer than ten. This sequence joins TRBV12-3 or TRBV12-4 and TRBJ2-1; 7 bases align to TRBD2. The CDR3 contains 15 residues. V lost 6 bases and J lost 1; bases outside the gene matches: 6. CDR3: CASSPGAGSYNEQFF. CDR3 in DNA: TGTGCCAGCAGCCCGGGAGCGGGATCCTACAATGAGCAGTTCTTC.

With respect to this clonotype: Relative to the germline gene, one junction end is altered; a read error may explain this. The chain employs TRBV7-9 and TRBJ2-7, with D perhaps TRBD2 (7 bases). Germline V CDR1 and CDR2: SEHNR, FQNEAQ (reference sequence). The CDR3 covers 15 residues. Written as DNA, the CDR3 is TGTGCCAGCAGCCTAGCGGTAGGGGGAGGGTACGAGCAGTACTTC. It specifies CASSLAVGGGYEQYF.

The chain carries TRBV7-3 and TRBJ2-1; no firm D call. CDR3 size: 14 residues. Deletions cut 5 bases from V and 6 bases from J, with 14 bases between. From germline, CDR1 is SGHTA and CDR2 FQGTGA. The CDR3 reads CASSRGEYRNEQFF. CDR3 coding DNA: TGTGCCAGCAGCCGTGGAGAGTACCGCAATGAGCAGTTCTTC.